Below are 6 T cell receptor beta chains sequenced from a single sample in a study of Graves' ophthalmopathy and Graves' hyperthyroidism. Researchers took RNA transcripts and amplified TCR beta CDR3 regions from them. First-round RT-PCR with HTBI primers preceded a second-round multiplex PCR. TCRdb independently ran MiXCR on the multiplex PCR reads; one entry per CDR3 protein. Of some 750,000 distinct CDR3 sequences listed, 40% are singletons. The sequenced sample consisted of peripheral blood. These receptor sequences come from an adult man with Graves' ophthalmopathy.

The genes are TRBV15 and TRBJ2-5; D call uncertain. V was cut by 3 bases and J by 0 bases, with 8 bases left in between. This CDR3 has 14 amino acids. Germline V gene lookup returns CDR1 LNHNV and CDR2 YYDKDF (reference sequence). The DNA of the CDR3 is TGTGCCACCAGCAGCGCAGGCGACCAAGAGACCCAGTACTTC. It specifies CATSSAGDQETQYF.

J is TRBJ1-1 and V is TRBV20-1; D may be TRBD1 (5 bases). CDR1 and CDR2 (germline): DFQATT, SNEGSKA (reference sequence). The CDR3 is made up of 14 amino acids. The ends were cut back, 5 bases at V and 1 base at J, with 14 bases in the middle. CDR3 coding DNA: TGCAGTGCTCCTGCAGGGACGAAGAACACTGAAGCTTTCTTT. Translation: CSAPAGTKNTEAFF.

Concerning this clonotype: A much larger clone sits a single nucleotide away, making a read error possible. CDR3 coding DNA: TGTGCCAGCAGCTCGCATGACCGCTACGAGCAGTACTTC. Amino acid sequence: CASSSHDRYEQYF. The gene calls are TRBV7-2 and TRBJ2-7; no clear D gene. The germline V gene encodes CDR1 SGHTA and CDR2 FQGNSA. V dropped 4 bases and J dropped 3 bases, with 10 bases sitting between them. The CDR3 runs to 13 residues.

This clonotype was observed a handful of times. This sequence joins TRBV19 and TRBJ1-4; TRBD1 matches at 8 bases. The V gene end was trimmed by 6 bases and the J gene end by 7 bases; junction bases not matched to a gene: 7. CDR3 length: 14 residues. Per the germline V gene, CDR1 is LNHDA and CDR2 is SQIVND (reference sequence). Written as DNA, the CDR3 is TGTGCCAGTAGACCACAGGGGGTTCGTGAAAAACTGTTTTTT. Protein sequence: CASRPQGVREKLFF. Supplemented by reference TRBV19 and TRBJ1-4, the full variable domain reads DGGITQSPKYLFRKEGQNVTLSCEQNLNHDAMYWYRQDPGQGLRLIYYSQIVNDFQKGDIAEGYSVSREKKESFPLTVTSAQKNPTAFYLCASRPQGVREKLFFGSGTQLSVL.

This clonotype has only one observation. The rearrangement joins TRBV6-2 or TRBV6-3 to TRBJ2-2, with TRBD1 matching over 10 bases. V shed 2 bases, J shed 4 bases, and the junction held 1 base outside the gene matches. Germline V gene data show CDR1 as MNHEY and CDR2 as SVGEGT. The CDR3 has 15 residues. The CDR3 DNA sequence: TGTGCCAGCAGTTACGGGACAGGGGTCACCGGGGAGCTGTTTTTT. Its translation: CASSYGTGVTGELFF.

In its sample, this clonotype was seen many times. The chain joins TRBV2 to TRBJ1-4; D not certain. Germline loops: CDR1 SNHLY, CDR2 FYNNEI. V lost 3 bases and J lost 5, with 10 bases in between. The CDR3 extends over 14 amino acids. CDR3 loop: CASSDDMVNEKLFF. CDR3 bases: TGTGCCAGCAGTGATGACATGGTGAATGAAAAACTGTTTTTT.